The 7 T cell receptor beta chains below come from one sample, sequenced in a study of response to subunit inactivated influenza vaccine. TCRdb redid the calling of the RT-PCR reads with MiXCR, one entry per CDR3 protein. The profile shows around 200,000 distinct CDR3 sequences, around 9% of them singletons. The sequences come from non-naive T cells sorted from PBMCs, collected on the day of vaccination. These receptors all come from a man aged 50 or older who received an inactivated influenza vaccine.

This clonotype was counted between two and nine times. V usage is TRBV7-2 and J usage is TRBJ1-6, with D maybe TRBD1 (6 bases). The CDR3 has 15 residues. V gave up 1 base and J gave up 9 bases, with 13 bases separating them. CDR1 and CDR2 from the germline V gene are SGHTA and FQGNSA. The CDR3 sequence is CASSLDDRLLSPLHF. In DNA, the CDR3 is TGTGCCAGCAGCTTAGACGACAGGCTACTTTCACCCCTCCACTTT. The full variable domain, in which reference TRBV7-2 and TRBJ1-6 provide the parts outside the CDR3, is GAGVSQSPSNKVTEKGKDVELRCDPISGHTALYWYRQSLGQGLEFLIYFQGNSAPDKSGLPSDRFSAERTGGSVSTLTIQRTQQEDSAVYLCASSLDDRLLSPLHFGNGTRLTVT.

The chain combines TRBV7-9 with TRBJ2-7; either TRBD1 or TRBD2 may fit D (5 bases each). Germline V gene lookup returns CDR1 SEHNR and CDR2 FQNEAQ (reference sequence). V dropped 5 bases and J dropped 3 bases, with 23 bases sitting between them. The CDR3 contains 17 residues. CDR3 nucleotides: TGTGCCAGCAGCCCAACTCGGGGTTTGGACAACTACTACGAGCAGTACTTC. Protein product: CASSPTRGLDNYYEQYF.

This clonotype turned up a few times. The gene calls are TRBV11-2 and TRBJ2-3, with a possible D match to TRBD2 (6 bases). CDR1 is SGHAT and CDR2 is FQNNGV in the germline V gene. Between the trimmed V and J ends, which lost 5 bases and 1 base, there was a span of 16 bases. The CDR3 loop spans 16 amino acids. Here the CDR3 DNA reads TGTGCCAGCAGCCTCACACTAGCAAGGGGCACAGATACGCAGTATTTT. This encodes CASSLTLARGTDTQYF.

V is TRBV9 and J is TRBJ2-3; 8 bases fit TRBD2. Germline assignment: CDR1 SGDLS and CDR2 YYNGEE. V lost 1 base to trimming and J lost 1 base; unmatched junction nucleotides: 2. The CDR3 runs 15 residues. The CDR3 DNA sequence: TGTGCCAGCAGCGTATGGCGGGAGGGCACAGATACGCAGTATTTT. Translation: CASSVWREGTDTQYF.

In this sample, this clonotype turned up a few times. The chain carries TRBV15 and TRBJ2-5, with D perhaps given as TRBD1 or TRBD2 (5 bases each). CDR3 length: 15 residues. V lost 0 bases and J 5 bases, leaving 13 bases between the germline ends. CDR1 LNHNV and CDR2 YYDKDF come from the germline V gene (reference sequence). DNA of the CDR3: TGTGCCACCAGCAGAGATTTCGGGGCAGTGGAGACCCAGTACTTC. Protein product: CATSRDFGAVETQYF.

This clonotype was picked up many times. The CDR3 spells CASSLAGRTDTQYF. The CDR3 bases are TGTGCCAGCAGCTTAGCGGGACGCACAGATACGCAGTATTTT. V usage is TRBV7-3 and J usage is TRBJ2-3; D may be TRBD2 (6 bases). The V end lost 2 bases, the J end lost 1 base, and 7 bases lay between the germline ends. Germline V gives CDR1 SGHTA, CDR2 FQGTGA. The CDR3 has 14 amino acids.

The chain uses TRBV20-1 and TRBJ2-4; 12 bases are a match to TRBD2. After removal of 2 bases from V and 0 bases from J, the junction contained 11 bases not matched to a gene. This CDR3 has 19 amino acids. Germline V CDR1 and CDR2: DFQATT, SNEGSKA (reference sequence). DNA of the CDR3: TGCAGTGCTAGATCTGCTCTGACTAGCGGGGGACTAGCCAAAAACATTCAGTACTTC. Translating it yields CSARSALTSGGLAKNIQYF.